This entry lists 15 T cell receptor beta chains sequenced from one sample in a study of cytomegalovirus exposure and HLA in healthy donors. The PCR had 60 Vbeta and 13 Jbeta primers. Libraries were prepared by immunoSEQ multiplex PCR; TCRdb keeps only in-frame clonotypes and omits some of them. In the table there are about 130,000 clones, about 70% of which are singletons. Material for sequencing was PBMCs. The receptors derive from a woman aged 60 to 75 in good health and CMV-seropositive.

The chain recombines TRBV5-4 with TRBJ1-2, with unresolved D. The length of the CDR3 is 14 residues. V dropped 0 bases and J dropped 7 bases, with 13 bases sitting between them. Germline lookup yields CDR1 SGHNT and CDR2 YYREEE (reference sequence). CDR3 bases: TGTGCCAGCAGCTTGGCCGAGGGCGTCGGTGGCTACACCTTC. This encodes CASSLAEGVGGYTF.

The V call is TRBV19, the J call TRBJ1-1, with 7 bases matching TRBD1. V lost 5 bases and J lost 2; bases outside the gene matches: 8. There are 15 residues in the CDR3. Germline V lookup: CDR1 LNHDA, CDR2 SQIVND (reference sequence). The CDR3 loop reads CASSLKGTDNTEAFF. DNA for the CDR3: TGTGCCAGTAGTCTTAAAGGGACAGACAACACTGAAGCTTTCTTT.

This chain links TRBV7-9 with TRBJ1-1, with D unclear. The V and J ends lost 7 bases and 3 bases respectively, with 15 bases between them. The CDR3 totals 14 residues. In germline, CDR1 is SEHNR, CDR2 FQNEAQ (reference sequence). CDR3 amino acids: CASTDAGRYTEAFF. The CDR3 bases are TGTGCCAGCACCGACGCGGGAAGATACACTGAAGCTTTCTTT. Using reference TRBV7-9 and TRBJ1-1 for the parts outside the CDR3, the full variable domain is DTGVSQNPRHKITKRGQNVTFRCDPISEHNRLYWYRQTLGQGPEFLTYFQNEAQLEKSRLLSDRFSAERPKGSFSTLEIQRTEQGDSAMYLCASTDAGRYTEAFFGQGTRLTVV.

The chain recombines TRBV5-6 with TRBJ2-1; maybe TRBD1 (5 bases). The CDR3 runs to 14 residues. Germline loops: CDR1 SGHDT, CDR2 YYEEEE. Trimming shortened V by 5 bases and J by 8 bases, and 17 bases separated the two germline ends. CDR3 nucleotide sequence: TGTGCCAGCAGGCTAATGACGGAACAGGATGAGCAGTTCTTC. Translating gives CASRLMTEQDEQFF. Full variable domain (missing parts from reference TRBV5-6 and TRBJ2-1): DAGVTQSPTHLIKTRGQQVTLRCSPKSGHDTVSWYQQALGQGPQFIFQYYEEEERQRGNFPDRFSGHQFPNYSSELNVNALLLGDSALYLCASRLMTEQDEQFFGPGTRLTVL.

The V and J genes are TRBV6-1 and TRBJ1-2; a weak D match, TRBD1 (5 bases). The CDR3 consists of 14 residues. Looked up from germline, CDR1 is MNHNS and CDR2 is SASEGT. The V gene lost 3 bases and the J gene lost 0 bases, with 8 bases spanning the gap. As DNA, the CDR3 is TGTGCCAGCAGTGAGGTGACAGCTAACTATGGCTACACCTTC. Its protein product is CASSEVTANYGYTF.

The rearrangement uses TRBV7-2 and TRBJ1-2, with TRBD1 matching over 8 bases. V lost 2 bases to trimming and J lost 4 bases; unmatched junction nucleotides: 6. The CDR3 covers 15 residues. Germline assignment: CDR1 SGHTA and CDR2 FQGNSA. The CDR3 DNA is TGTGCCAGCAGCTTATATCAGACAGGGGCCTATGGCTACACCTTC. It yields the protein CASSLYQTGAYGYTF.

In its sample, this clone was seen a few times. The V call is TRBV14, the J call TRBJ1-1; 9 bases are a match to TRBD1. The germline gives CDR1 SGHDN, CDR2 FVKESK. V dropped 3 bases and J dropped 3; count of bases not matched to a gene: 11. The CDR3 is 17 amino acids. The CDR3 protein is CASSQSPGTGWYTEAFF. CDR3 sequence (DNA): TGTGCCAGCAGCCAGAGTCCCGGGACAGGGTGGTACACTGAAGCTTTCTTT.

J is TRBJ1-1 and V is TRBV5-1; 7 bases map to TRBD1. Per germline, CDR1 SGHRS and CDR2 YFSETQ. V dropped 4 bases and J dropped 6; count of bases not matched to a gene: 12. The CDR3 spans 15 residues. The CDR3 reads CASSIRQGAEAEAFF. The CDR3 nucleotides are TGCGCCAGCAGCATCCGACAGGGCGCTGAGGCTGAAGCTTTCTTT.

A single count supports this clone. The V call is TRBV5-1, the J call TRBJ1-1, with a possible D match to TRBD1 (5 bases). The CDR3 contains 15 residues. Trimming took off 1 base at V and 5 bases at J, with 15 bases between the two ends. The germline gives CDR1 SGHRS, CDR2 YFSETQ. The CDR3 here is CASSLSQGGGTEAFF. As DNA, the CDR3 is TGCGCCAGCAGCTTGAGCCAGGGCGGAGGGACTGAAGCTTTCTTT.

The CDR3 DNA reads as TGCGCCAGCAGCCCGTCAAACAGGGTCCTCGAGACCCAGTACTTC. Translated: CASSPSNRVLETQYF. The rearrangement links TRBV4-1 to TRBJ2-5; weak D call: TRBD1 (6 bases). CDR3 length: 15 residues. V lost 4 bases, J lost 5 bases, and 17 bases lay in between. Germline-derived CDR1 and CDR2 are MGHRA and YSYEKL.

The V gene is TRBV6-5, the J gene TRBJ1-5; D is ambiguous. Germline V CDR1 and CDR2: MNHEY, SVGAGI. V shed 2 bases and J shed 3 bases, with 14 bases lying between them. This CDR3 is 16 amino acids long. CDR3 nucleotide sequence: TGTGCCAGCAGTTACACCTCACAGCAGGTCAATCAGCCCCAGCATTTT. Translated, it gives CASSYTSQQVNQPQHF.

The chain combines TRBV27 with TRBJ2-3, with TRBD1 matching over 11 bases. The trim removed 5 bases at V and 4 bases at J, leaving 5 bases unmatched. The CDR3 has 15 residues. CDR1 is MNHEY, CDR2 SMNVEV, per germline (reference sequence). Here the CDR3 reads CASSPGTGGSDTQYF. The CDR3, as DNA: TGTGCCAGCAGTCCCGGGACAGGGGGATCAGATACGCAGTATTTT.

The chain joins TRBV9 to TRBJ1-1; perhaps TRBD1 as D (6 bases). Germline values: CDR1 SGDLS, CDR2 YYNGEE. This CDR3 has 15 residues. V lost 1 base and J lost 6, with 16 bases in between. CDR3 protein: CASSVNTRGSAEAFF. The CDR3 DNA sequence: TGTGCCAGCAGCGTAAACACCAGGGGATCGGCTGAAGCTTTCTTT.

V and J are TRBV9 and TRBJ1-3; D gene uncertain. This CDR3 region has 17 residues. Per the germline V gene, CDR1 is SGDLS and CDR2 is YYNGEE. The germline V and J ends were trimmed by 0 bases and 0 bases, with 13 bases remaining between them. Here the CDR3 reads CASSVERAPSSGNTIYF. CDR3 DNA sequence: TGTGCCAGCAGCGTAGAGCGGGCCCCAAGCTCTGGAAACACCATATATTTT.

This clone turned up a few times. The gene calls are TRBV25-1 and TRBJ1-6; D gene ambiguous. In germline, CDR1 is MGHDK, CDR2 SYGVNS. V lost 0 bases and J lost 0, with 6 bases in between. This CDR3 spans 16 amino acids. Written as DNA, the CDR3 is TGTGCCAGCAGTGAATACCGGAGCTCCTATAATTCACCCCTCCACTTT. Protein sequence: CASSEYRSSYNSPLHF.